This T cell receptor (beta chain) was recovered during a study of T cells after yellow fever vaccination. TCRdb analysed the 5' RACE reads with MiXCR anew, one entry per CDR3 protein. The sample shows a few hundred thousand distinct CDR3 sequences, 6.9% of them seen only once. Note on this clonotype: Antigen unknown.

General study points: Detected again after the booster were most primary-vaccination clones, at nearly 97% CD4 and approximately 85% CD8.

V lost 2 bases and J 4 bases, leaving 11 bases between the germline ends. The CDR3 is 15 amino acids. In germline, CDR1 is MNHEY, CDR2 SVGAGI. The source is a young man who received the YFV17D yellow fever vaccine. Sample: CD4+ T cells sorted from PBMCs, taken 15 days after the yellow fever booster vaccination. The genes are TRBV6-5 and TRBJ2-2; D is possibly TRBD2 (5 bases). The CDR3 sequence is CASSYVRGSTGELFF. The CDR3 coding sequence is TGTGCCAGCAGTTACGTCCGAGGGTCCACCGGGGAGCTGTTTTTT.